This is a list of T cell receptor beta chains from one sample in a study of cytomegalovirus exposure and HLA in healthy donors. The protocol was immunoSEQ multiplex PCR, while the TCRdb copy is restricted to in-frame clones and leaves out a portion. The repertoire holds about 140,000 clones, with about 84% as singletons. Sequencing was performed on PBMCs. The receptors were sampled from a man between 45 and 60 years old in good health and CMV-seronegative. CDR3s include the opening cysteine and the closing phenylalanine or tryptophan. Each record gives: J gene, D gene, CDR3 length, clone size, V gene, CDR3 protein, CDR3 DNA. The D gene is left open where the match is weak. Clone size is given for some rows only: seen once, a few or many times, or a class if the clone is expanded.

j_gene: TRBJ1-6; d_gene: TRBD1; len: 15; abundance: -; v_gene: TRBV5-1; CDR3aa: CASSGSGTEGSPLHF; CDR3nt: TGCGCCAGCAGCGGGTCGGGGACAGAAGGATCACCCCTCCACTTT
j_gene: TRBJ2-1; d_gene: TRBD1; len: 15; abundance: -; v_gene: TRBV9; CDR3aa: CASSVGQGTYNEQFF; CDR3nt: TGTGCCAGCAGCGTAGGACAGGGTACCTACAATGAGCAGTTCTTC
j_gene: TRBJ2-1; d_gene: TRBD2; len: 12; abundance: -; v_gene: TRBV4-2; CDR3aa: CASRGLAYEQFF; CDR3nt: TGTGCCAGCAGAGGACTAGCCTATGAGCAGTTCTTC
j_gene: TRBJ1-5; d_gene: TRBD1; len: 16; abundance: few; v_gene: TRBV19; CDR3aa: CASSPSTGEVNQPQHF; CDR3nt: TGTGCCAGTAGTCCCTCGACAGGGGAAGTGAATCAGCCCCAGCATTTT
j_gene: TRBJ2-7; d_gene: -; len: 14; abundance: once; v_gene: TRBV19; CDR3aa: CASRPARGVYEQYF; CDR3nt: TGTGCCAGTCGTCCCGCCAGGGGGGTCTACGAGCAGTACTTC
j_gene: TRBJ2-3; d_gene: TRBD2; len: 16; abundance: -; v_gene: TRBV5-1; CDR3aa: CASSLGLAGRTDTQYF; CDR3nt: TGCGCCAGCAGCTTGGGACTAGCGGGACGCACAGATACGCAGTATTTT
j_gene: TRBJ2-7; d_gene: TRBD1; len: 15; abundance: -; v_gene: TRBV28; CDR3aa: CASSTTGTGDNEQYF; CDR3nt: TGTGCCAGCAGTACGACCGGGACAGGGGATAACGAGCAGTACTTC
j_gene: TRBJ1-1; d_gene: -; len: 16; abundance: -; v_gene: TRBV15; CDR3aa: CATSRDSEGRSTEAFF; CDR3nt: TGTGCCACCAGCAGAGATTCGGAGGGGCGCTCGACTGAAGCTTTCTTT
j_gene: TRBJ2-2; d_gene: -; len: 15; abundance: -; v_gene: TRBV14; CDR3aa: CASGRGQTNTGELFF; CDR3nt: TGTGCCAGCGGCCGCGGACAGACGAACACCGGGGAGCTGTTTTTT
j_gene: TRBJ2-7; d_gene: TRBD2; len: 14; abundance: -; v_gene: TRBV5-6; CDR3aa: CASRAGTSGYEQYF; CDR3nt: TGTGCCAGCAGAGCCGGGACTAGCGGCTACGAGCAGTACTTC
j_gene: TRBJ1-2; d_gene: -; len: 13; abundance: -; v_gene: TRBV2; CDR3aa: CASSESALYGYTF; CDR3nt: TGTGCCAGCAGTGAGTCAGCGCTCTATGGCTACACCTTC
j_gene: TRBJ2-7; d_gene: -; len: 12; abundance: -; v_gene: TRBV7-9; CDR3aa: CASSPVQYEQYF; CDR3nt: TGTGCCAGCAGCCCCGTCCAGTACGAGCAGTACTTC
j_gene: TRBJ1-5; d_gene: -; len: 15; abundance: -; v_gene: TRBV12-5; CDR3aa: CASGQSNRGNQPQHF; CDR3nt: TGTGCTAGTGGTCAATCTAACAGGGGCAATCAGCCCCAGCATTTT
j_gene: TRBJ1-2; d_gene: -; len: 12; abundance: -; v_gene: TRBV11-2; CDR3aa: CASSATVYGYTF; CDR3nt: TGTGCCAGCAGCGCCACGGTGTATGGCTACACCTTC
j_gene: TRBJ1-5; d_gene: -; len: 14; abundance: few; v_gene: TRBV2; CDR3aa: CASTGGIGDQPQHF; CDR3nt: TGTGCCAGCACGGGGGGGATCGGAGATCAGCCCCAGCATTTT
j_gene: TRBJ2-3; d_gene: TRBD2; len: 17; abundance: -; v_gene: TRBV5-4; CDR3aa: CASSLVSSGRRTDTQYF; CDR3nt: TGTGCCAGCAGCTTGGTGTCTAGCGGGAGGAGAACAGATACGCAGTATTTT
j_gene: TRBJ2-2; d_gene: -; len: 15; abundance: once; v_gene: TRBV2; CDR3aa: CASRGDQLNTGELFF; CDR3nt: TGTGCCAGCAGGGGCGATCAGTTGAACACCGGGGAGCTGTTTTTT
j_gene: TRBJ1-1; d_gene: TRBD1; len: 15; abundance: -; v_gene: TRBV11-2; CDR3aa: CASSSIGTGGAEAFF; CDR3nt: TGTGCCAGCAGCTCGATCGGGACAGGCGGGGCTGAAGCTTTCTTT
j_gene: TRBJ1-5; d_gene: -; len: 16; abundance: -; v_gene: TRBV2; CDR3aa: CASTRGLGYSNQPQHF; CDR3nt: TGTGCCAGCACTAGAGGGTTGGGTTATAGCAATCAGCCCCAGCATTTT
j_gene: TRBJ2-1; d_gene: -; len: 15; abundance: -; v_gene: TRBV9; CDR3aa: CASSVGAEAYNEQFF; CDR3nt: TGTGCCAGCAGCGTAGGAGCGGAGGCCTACAATGAGCAGTTCTTC
j_gene: TRBJ1-5; d_gene: TRBD1; len: 15; abundance: -; v_gene: TRBV28; CDR3aa: CASSLRQGARQPQHF; CDR3nt: TGTGCCAGCAGTCTAAGACAGGGGGCGAGGCAGCCCCAGCATTTT
j_gene: TRBJ1-2; d_gene: TRBD1; len: 13; abundance: once; v_gene: TRBV5-1; CDR3aa: CASSSQGDYGYTF; CDR3nt: TGCGCCAGCAGCTCCCAGGGGGACTATGGCTACACCTTC